This record looks at one T cell receptor (beta chain) sequence and its context. The target of this receptor is not known. No base qualities exist here, and no much larger clone lies one base off it. V and J lose 3 bases and 7 bases, and a span of 7 bases separates them. The germline V gene provides CDR1 KGHSH and CDR2 LQKENI. The CDR3 contains 13 residues, cysteine and phenylalanine counted. The only DNA kept is the CDR3, 39 bases in frame from the first base. The immunoSEQ Assay, a bias-controlled multiplex PCR, was used to amplify TCRbeta CDR3 regions from genomic DNA. As for the original processing: Within the assay, amplification of reference gene primers was used to estimate how many nucleated cells each sample contained. Sequence reads were collapsed and filtered to measure the absolute abundance of every unique TCRbeta CDR3 rearrangement. For each sample, productive Simpson clonality was calculated as the square root of Simpson's diversity index across productive rearrangements. TCRdb retrieved this table from immuneACCESS and kept in-frame rearrangements only. Not all clones are present; in checked studies, unresolved V genes account for under half, and no reason is known for the remainder. V, J and clone size derive from that table, while D and trimming were established from the DNA sequence. Here the sample has roughly 53,000 clones; 75% to 80% occur a single time. The top ten constitute 22% of the sample.

Whole blood was collected in K2EDTA tubes by collaborating institutions according to the institutions' own protocols. For TCRbeta analysis, collaborators shipped samples as frozen whole blood, isolated PBMCs, or DNA extracted from either of those sample types. The data originate from a study of blood T cell repertoires in COVID-19 (dated by TCRdb to 2020 to 2021). Study-wide context: The collaborator samples originated in the United States, Italy and Spain and spanned the acute and convalescent phases of COVID-19. A freely available public database, intended as a resource for researchers studying the immune response to SARS-CoV-2, is where the repertoires were released. A de-identified subject ID, COVID-19 status, age in years and sex were almost always included in the sample metadata. Subjects who had been exposed to COVID-19, were actively infected with it, or had recovered from it provided the deeply sampled blood TCRbeta repertoires that made up the dataset. The samples were drawn from two sources: the first 160 participants of the ongoing ImmuneRACE study, and 1,000 to 1,500 subjects contributed by 6 global collaborators. HLA class I and class II types, where available, came from metadata supplied by the sample provider rather than from assay-based typing. The prospective study material was composed of cDNA or gDNA derived from T cells, B-cell-depleted T cells, or PBMCs.

Paper-wide results and their limitations: How much clinical and demographic metadata was included differed by source and by participant, and the metadata was provided uncurated.

The TCR comes from a man over 45 with active or convalescent COVID-19. The V and J segments used are TRBV18 and TRBJ1-6; TRBD1 is a weak D gene call, 5 bases matching. The sequenced material came from peripheral blood. The DNA sequence is given as TGTGCCAGCTCACCCGCAGGGAATTCACCCCTCCACTTT. Translated, it reads CASSPAGNSPLHF.